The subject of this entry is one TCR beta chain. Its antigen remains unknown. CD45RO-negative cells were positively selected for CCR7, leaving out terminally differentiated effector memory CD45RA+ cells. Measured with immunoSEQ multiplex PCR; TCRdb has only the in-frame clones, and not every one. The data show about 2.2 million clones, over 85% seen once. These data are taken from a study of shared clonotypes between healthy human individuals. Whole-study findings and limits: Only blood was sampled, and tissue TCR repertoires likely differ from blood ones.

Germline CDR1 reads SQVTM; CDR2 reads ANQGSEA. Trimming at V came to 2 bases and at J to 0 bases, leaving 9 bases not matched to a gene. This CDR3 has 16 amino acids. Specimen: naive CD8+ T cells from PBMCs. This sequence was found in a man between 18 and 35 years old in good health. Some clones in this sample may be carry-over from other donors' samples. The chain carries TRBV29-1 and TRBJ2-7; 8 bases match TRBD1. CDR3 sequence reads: CSVEIYRQGSSYEQYF. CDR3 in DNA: TGCAGCGTTGAAATCTACCGACAGGGGAGCTCCTACGAGCAGTACTTC.